The T cell receptor (beta chain) under discussion was sequenced for a study of T cells in Graves' hyperthyroidism and ophthalmopathy. Trimming took 3 bases from V and 2 from J; bases not matched to a gene: 5. Germline V CDR1 and CDR2: MNHEY, SMNVEV (reference sequence). The CDR3 sequence is 16 residues long. Authors of the study amplified TCR beta CDR3 regions from RNA transcripts. First-round RT-PCR of the TCR CDR3 relied on the HTBI primer set. One entry per CDR3 protein, called by TCRdb with MiXCR from the multiplex PCR reads. The sample has 400,000 to 450,000 distinct CDR3 sequences; about 15% are singletons. Ten or more counts support this clonotype. No antigen is known for it. The study's findings and limits: It was a median approximately 6.9 months before onset that the model predicted ophthalmopathy. In simple terms, a model built on 13 V-J features told ophthalmopathy apart from stable hyperthyroidism.

Diagnostic decisions used clinical symptoms, serum thyroxine and TRAb, thyroid ultrasound and orbital computed tomography. PBMCs stemmed from around 9.3 ml fresh peripheral blood. Source material: blood. The chain joins TRBV27 to TRBJ1-2; 11 nucleotides match TRBD1. The receptor was isolated from a man younger than 35 with Graves' ophthalmopathy. The CDR3 protein is CASSLDGTGGNYGYTF. In nucleotides, the CDR3 is TGTGCCAGCAGTTTGGACGGGACAGGGGGAAACTATGGCTACACCTTC.